Below, one T cell receptor (beta chain) is given with its context. Living in 25 or so US areas, the participants were between roughly 18 and 90 years of age. Unmatched junction bases numbered 7, after V lost 3 bases and J lost 8 bases. Germline V lookup: CDR1 GTSNPN, CDR2 SVGIG (reference sequence). The CDR3 runs to 14 residues. This sample was included in a study of blood T cell repertoires in COVID-19. Study information: PBMCs, B-cell-depleted T cells, or T cells were the source of the cDNA or gDNA that made up the material.

Some clones are missing from TCRdb's copy, which holds only in-frame ones; the method was immunoSEQ multiplex PCR. Found here are roughly 400,000 clones, 80% to 90% of them singletons; the top ten hold 1% to 1.3%. J is TRBJ1-4 and V is TRBV30, with TRBD1 matching 9 bases. Sequencing input: PBMCs or T cells enriched from blood (not recorded which). The TCR sequence derives from a young man who had recovered from COVID-19. The CDR3 sequence: CAWRPGQGYEKLFF. The CDR3 DNA reads TGTGCCTGGAGGCCCGGACAGGGGTACGAAAAACTGTTTTTT.